Below are 23 T cell receptor beta chains sequenced from a single sample in a study of cytomegalovirus exposure and HLA in healthy donors. Amplification used 60 Vbeta primers and 13 Jbeta primers. TCRdb keeps only in-frame clones here, not all; method: immunoSEQ multiplex PCR. The profile shows 100,000 or so clones, approximately 70% of them singletons. Sequenced material: PBMCs. Receptors were obtained from a man in his forties in good health and CMV-seropositive.

Only a few counts were recorded for this clone. The chain has TRBV7-2 and TRBJ2-2; maybe TRBD1 (6 bases). Germline loops: CDR1 SGHTA, CDR2 FQGNSA. Trimming left V 5 bases short and J 7 bases short, with 14 bases between. There are 14 residues in the CDR3. In nucleotides, the CDR3 is TGTGCCAGCAGCGTACAGGGTCAGTTCGGGGAGCTGTTTTTT. Its protein product is CASSVQGQFGELFF.

The V call is TRBV11-2, the J call TRBJ2-7; TRBD1 matches at 7 bases. Germline V gives CDR1 SGHAT, CDR2 FQNNGV. The V segment lost 5 bases and the J segment 9 bases; nucleotides outside the gene matches: 10. This CDR3 has 13 amino acids. CDR3 protein: CASSPSRQGRQYF. CDR3 nucleotides: TGTGCCAGCAGCCCCTCAAGACAGGGCAGGCAGTACTTC.

V usage is TRBV27 and J usage is TRBJ2-1, with TRBD2 identical over 7 bases. Germline lookup yields CDR1 MNHEY and CDR2 SMNVEV (reference sequence). The V and J ends lost 6 bases and 0 bases, in that order; junction bases with no gene match: 5. The CDR3 is 15 amino acids. The CDR3 DNA reads TGTGCCAGCAGCCCGGGGGGTAGCTCCTACAATGAGCAGTTCTTC. The encoded protein is CASSPGGSSYNEQFF.

This chain uses TRBV7-9 with TRBJ2-5, with 7 bases that match TRBD2. Germline assignment: CDR1 SEHNR and CDR2 FQNEAQ (reference sequence). The CDR3 length is 14 residues. V shed 8 bases, J shed 0 bases, and the junction held 6 bases outside the gene matches. DNA of the CDR3: TGTGCCAGCGGGGATAGCGGGCACCAAGAGACCCAGTACTTC. It codes for CASGDSGHQETQYF.

This sequence joins TRBV28 and TRBJ1-2, with D possibly matching TRBD1 (5 bases). The germline CDR1 and CDR2 sequences are MDHEN and SYDVKM. V lost 4 bases to trimming and J lost 2 bases, with 17 bases between them. The CDR3 consists of 16 residues. The CDR3 reads CASSSPRQGGNYGYTF. In nucleotides, the CDR3 is TGTGCCAGCAGTTCCCCCCGGCAGGGAGGAAACTATGGCTACACCTTC.

The chain recombines TRBV28 with TRBJ2-5, with D perhaps matching TRBD1 (5 bases). Per the germline V gene, CDR1 is MDHEN and CDR2 is SYDVKM. The CDR3 length is 13 residues. V was trimmed by 3 bases and J by 5 bases, leaving 10 bases between them. This CDR3 reads CASSLGRRETQYF. The CDR3 DNA is TGTGCCAGCAGTTTGGGGCGCAGGGAGACCCAGTACTTC.

This clone was picked up one time. The chain recombines TRBV2 with TRBJ2-1; 8 positions agree with TRBD2. The V gene's germline CDR1 is SNHLY and CDR2 FYNNEI. This CDR3 spans 15 amino acids. The ends lost 2 bases at V and 7 bases at J; junction bases unmatched: 7. The CDR3: CASSESLAGGNEQFF. CDR3 coding DNA: TGTGCCAGCAGTGAAAGCCTAGCGGGTGGGAATGAGCAGTTCTTC. Based on the CDR3 plus reference TRBV2 and TRBJ2-1, the full variable domain is EPEVTQTPSHQVTQMGQEVILRCVPISNHLYFYWYRQILGQKVEFLVSFYNNEISEKSEIFDDQFSVERPDGSNFTLKIRSTKLEDSAMYFCASSESLAGGNEQFFGPGTRLTVL.

V and J are TRBV2 and TRBJ2-7; unclear D gene. The CDR3 totals 12 residues. V lost 7 bases to trimming and J lost 3 bases, with 10 bases between them. Germline-derived CDR1 and CDR2 are SNHLY and FYNNEI. The CDR3 region has the DNA TGTGCCAGCAAGTACACTATCTACGAGCAGTACGTC. Its translation: CASKYTIYEQYV.

This chain uses TRBV6-4 with TRBJ2-6; 11 positions match TRBD2. CDR1 is MRHNA and CDR2 is SNTAGT in the germline V gene. The CDR3 has 17 residues. V gave up 2 bases and J gave up 0 bases; unmatched junction bases: 0. The CDR3 coding sequence is TGTGCCAGCAGTGACGGGACTAGCGGCTCTGGGGCCAACGTCCTGACTTTC. Its translation: CASSDGTSGSGANVLTF.

V is TRBV30 and J is TRBJ2-1; TRBD2 is a possible D gene (5 bases). The CDR3 spans 12 residues. The germline gives CDR1 GTSNPN, CDR2 SVGIG (reference sequence). The V gene lost 5 bases and the J gene lost 2 bases, with 7 bases spanning the gap. CDR3 DNA sequence: TGTGCCTGGGGGGAGCCCTACAATGAGCAGTTCTTC. Protein product: CAWGEPYNEQFF.

The V and J genes are TRBV6-5 and TRBJ2-1; TRBD2 matches at 7 bases. After removal of 0 bases from V and 9 bases from J, the junction contained 2 bases not matched to a gene. Per germline, CDR1 MNHEY and CDR2 SVGAGI. The CDR3 covers 13 residues. The CDR3 sequence: CASSYSSSGEQFF. The CDR3 DNA follows: TGTGCCAGCAGTTACTCATCTAGCGGTGAGCAGTTCTTC.

This chain connects TRBV18 to TRBJ2-7; 9 bases fit TRBD2. The ends lost 6 bases at V and 0 bases at J; junction bases unmatched: 6. The CDR3 totals 15 residues. The germline gives CDR1 KGHSH, CDR2 LQKENI. The CDR3 region is CASSPAGGSSYEQYF. For the CDR3, the DNA is TGTGCCAGCTCTCCGGCGGGGGGGAGCTCCTACGAGCAGTACTTC.

DNA of the CDR3: TGTGCCAGCAGCTTAAGGGGACAGGGCACAGATACGCAGTATTTT. As protein: CASSLRGQGTDTQYF. The chain carries TRBV13 and TRBJ2-3, with 8 bases fitting TRBD1. CDR1 and CDR2 (germline): PRHDT, FYEKMQ (reference sequence). CDR3 size: 15 residues. V shed 2 bases, J shed 1 base, and the junction held 2 bases outside the gene matches.

The chain uses TRBV4-2 and TRBJ1-1, with 7 positions matching TRBD1. Looked up from germline, CDR1 is LGHNA and CDR2 is YNFKEQ. V was clipped by 0 bases and J by 5 bases; unmatched bases: 3. The CDR3 is 14 amino acids. CDR3 sequence reads: CASSQDGRGTEAFF. Written as DNA, the CDR3 is TGTGCCAGCAGCCAAGATGGCAGGGGGACTGAAGCTTTCTTT.

V usage is TRBV15 and J usage is TRBJ2-1; the match to TRBD2 covers 7 bases. V lost 1 base and J lost 6; bases outside the gene matches: 6. Germline loops: CDR1 LNHNV, CDR2 YYDKDF (reference sequence). This CDR3 has 15 amino acids. The CDR3 DNA follows: TGTGCCACCAGCAGAGTCGGGGAGGGTCCCAATGAGCAGTTCTTC. Encoded protein: CATSRVGEGPNEQFF.

This sequence joins TRBV9 and TRBJ1-1; no firm D call. Trimming removed 0 bases at V and 1 base at J, with 7 bases between. Germline assignment: CDR1 SGDLS and CDR2 YYNGEE. The CDR3 spans 14 residues. The CDR3 region is CASSVVEKNTEAFF. The CDR3 nucleotides are TGTGCCAGCAGCGTAGTTGAGAAGAACACTGAAGCTTTCTTT.

The chain combines TRBV5-4 with TRBJ2-5, with TRBD2 matching 15 bases. The DNA end favors TRBJ2-7, so the J call may be wrong. The CDR3 covers 18 residues. Germline CDR1 reads SGHNT; CDR2 reads YYREEE (reference sequence). CDR3 sequence: CASSLGFGTSGRSYEQYF. The CDR3 coding sequence is TGTGCCAGCAGCTTGGGTTTTGGGACTAGCGGGAGGAGCTACGAGCAGTACTTC.

The chain joins TRBV6-5 to TRBJ2-5, with 8 bases that match TRBD1. With V trimmed by 1 base and J by 4 bases, 5 bases remained unmatched. Germline V gives CDR1 MNHEY, CDR2 SVGAGI. CDR3 length equals 15 residues. The CDR3 reads CASSYYSTGGETQYF. The CDR3 nucleotides are TGTGCCAGCAGTTACTATTCTACAGGGGGAGAGACCCAGTACTTC.

The chain uses TRBV6-5 and TRBJ1-1; 7 positions match TRBD1. Germline CDR1 is MNHEY and CDR2 is SVGAGI. V lost 3 bases and J lost 1; bases outside the gene matches: 5. The CDR3 consists of 15 residues. The CDR3 nucleotides are TGTGCCAGCAGTTATCAGGGGGGACCGAACACTGAAGCTTTCTTT. Its protein product is CASSYQGGPNTEAFF.

The J gene is TRBJ2-1, the V gene TRBV25-1; 12 bases map to TRBD2. After removal of 6 bases from V and 3 bases from J, the junction contained 9 bases not matched to a gene. Germline CDR1 reads MGHDK; CDR2 reads SYGVNS. The CDR3 loop spans 17 amino acids. The CDR3: CASSALAGGPVYNEQFF. The CDR3 DNA sequence: TGTGCCAGCAGCGCGCTAGCGGGAGGGCCGGTCTACAATGAGCAGTTCTTC. The full variable domain, rest sourced from reference TRBV25-1 and TRBJ2-1, is EADIYQTPRYLVIGTGKKITLECSQTMGHDKMYWYQQDPGMELHLIHYSYGVNSTEKGDLSSESTVSRIRTEHFPLTLESARPSHTSQYLCASSALAGGPVYNEQFFGPGTRLTVL.

The genes are TRBV5-8 and TRBJ2-5; 7 bases align to TRBD2. Per germline, CDR1 SGHTS and CDR2 YDEGEE. Trimming cost V 4 bases and J 1 base; bases outside gene matches: 10. The CDR3 contains 16 residues. The CDR3 bases are TGTGCCAGCAGCCTCGGCGCTAGCGGAGCCCAAGAGACCCAGTACTTC. It specifies CASSLGASGAQETQYF.

The chain couples TRBV28 to TRBJ2-7; 9 nucleotides align to TRBD1. CDR3 size: 16 residues. Germline lookup yields CDR1 MDHEN and CDR2 SYDVKM. Unmatched junction bases numbered 10, after V lost 2 bases and J lost 5 bases. CDR3 sequence reads: CASSLTTRTGEDEQYF. CDR3 DNA sequence: TGTGCCAGCAGTTTAACCACCCGGACAGGGGAGGACGAGCAGTACTTC.

The genes are TRBV4-2 and TRBJ2-7, with 7 bases matching TRBD2. V shed 5 bases, J shed 0 bases, and the junction held 10 bases outside the gene matches. This CDR3 region has 16 residues. CDR1 and CDR2 (germline): LGHNA, YNFKEQ. The DNA of the CDR3 is TGTGCCAGCAGCGTTCATTCGGGCGGGAGCTCCTACGAGCAGTACGTC. It encodes CASSVHSGGSSYEQYV.